Here is one TCR beta chain with its context. Its antigen specificity is not known. Nothing much larger sits one base from this clone, and base qualities are not available. The data originate from a study of T cells in localized non-small cell lung cancer (dated by TCRdb to 2020 to 2022). Turning to the overall study: The study analyzed T cell repertoires of 236 early-stage NSCLC patients, comparing tumors and uninvolved tumor-adjacent lungs. All 250 or so NSCLC patients in the cohort were treatment-naive and had localized lung tumors that were resected. A mean age of approximately 66 years was recorded for the NSCLC patients, of whom 120 to 150 were male and 85 to 110 were female. Beyond this particular receptor, the publication reports: A median of around 57 of the top 100 tumor clones turned up in the paired uninvolved adjacent lung, and 25 to 35 of those clones also ranked among the top 100 of that same adjacent lung. Uninvolved tumor-adjacent lung showed the highest T cell clonality, higher than tumor, which suggests more focused antigenic responses in the uninvolved tumor-adjacent lung. Because multi-region sequencing of the tumors was not done, intratumor heterogeneity could not be ruled out. Longer overall survival was associated with higher T cell density in blood, whereas shorter survival was associated with higher clonality in adjacent lung. Because the study design was exploratory, TCR variables were selected using unadjusted p-values without false-discovery rate correction.

The CDR3 covers 15 residues, taking in both the cysteine and the phenylalanine. Only the CDR3 DNA is retained, 45 bases long and in frame from the first base. V and J are trimmed by 5 bases and 5 bases, and the gene matches miss 7 bases of the junction. From the germline V gene, CDR1 is SGHAT and CDR2 is FQNNGV. TCR beta CDR3 regions were sequenced from DNA using the immunoSEQ Assay. The published analysis was carried out like this. T cell density was computed as TCR beta template counts normalized to usable DNA estimated by amplifying housekeeping genes. Richness was estimated using the preseqR package, with extrapolation to 400,000 templates for PBMC samples and to 120,000 templates for tissue samples. Clonality was taken to be one minus Pielou's evenness. Tissue-enriched TCRs were identified through differential abundance testing performed on productive amino-acid clonotypes, with a minimum total count of 5 and an alpha of 0.1. The Jaccard Index and the Morisita Overlap Index were used to measure repertoire overlap between compartments. GLIPH grouped TCR beta CDR3s together with public tetramer-defined viral CDR3s, and a viral motif had to include at least three viral sequences and also show V-gene enrichment. TCRdb's version of the immuneACCESS table is confined to in-frame rearrangements and falls short of the full clone set. An unresolved V gene accounts for under half of the shortfall where checked; the remainder is of unknown origin. V, J and clone size derive from that table, while D and trimming were established from the DNA sequence. Present in this sample are 75,000 to 90,000 clones, just under 85% of which were seen just once. The ten most abundant clones make up approximately 3% of the sample.

At diagnosis, peripheral blood, uninvolved tumor-adjacent lung and tumor were collected and were preserved as a mix of fresh-frozen and FFPE material. For TCR repertoire profiling, blood samples were analyzed in the form of peripheral blood mononuclear cells. The material sequenced was peripheral blood, taken before any cancer treatment. This clonotype was obtained from a man aged 40-75 years with stage I lung adenocarcinoma. This receptor chain uses TRBV11-2 and TRBJ2-5; the central 11 bases match TRBD2. The nucleotide sequence reads as follows: TGTGCCAGCAGCCAAACCGGGACTAGCGGTGAGACCCAGTACTTC. The translation is CASSQTGTSGETQYF.